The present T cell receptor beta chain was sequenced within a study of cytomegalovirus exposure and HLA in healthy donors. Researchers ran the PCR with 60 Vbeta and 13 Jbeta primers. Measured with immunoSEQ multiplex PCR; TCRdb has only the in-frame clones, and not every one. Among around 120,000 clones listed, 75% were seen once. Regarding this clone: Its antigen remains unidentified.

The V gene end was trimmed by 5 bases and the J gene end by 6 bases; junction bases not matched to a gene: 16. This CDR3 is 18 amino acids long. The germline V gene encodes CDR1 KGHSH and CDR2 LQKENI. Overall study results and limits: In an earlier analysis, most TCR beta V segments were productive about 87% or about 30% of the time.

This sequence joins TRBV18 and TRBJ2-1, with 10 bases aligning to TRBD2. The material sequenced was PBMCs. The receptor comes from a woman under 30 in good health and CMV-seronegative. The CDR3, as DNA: TGTGCCAGCTCAAGTCTAGCGGGGGCGCTCCGGGGGAGCAATGAGCAGTTCTTC. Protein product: CASSSLAGALRGSNEQFF. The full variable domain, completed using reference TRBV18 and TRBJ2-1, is NAGVMQNPRHLVRRRGQEARLRCSPMKGHSHVYWYRQLPEEGLKFMVYLQKENIIDESGMPKERFSAEFPKEGPSILRIQQVVRGDSAAYFCASSSLAGALRGSNEQFFGPGTRLTVL.